A selection of T cell receptor beta chains follows, all from one sample in a study of CD8 T cells in Susac syndrome. TCRdb re-analysed the immunoSEQ multiplex PCR reads in MiXCR, keeping a single row per CDR3 protein. The repertoire has a few hundred thousand distinct CDR3 sequences, around 90% of them found once; the top ten carry approximately 0.13%. The material sequenced was CD8+ T cells from PBMCs. Receptors originate from a human donor with multiple sclerosis. The CDR3 runs from the conserved cysteine through the conserved F or W. Each record gives: V gene, clone size, D gene, CDR3 length, J gene, CDR3 protein, CDR3 DNA. D genes are given only for firm matches. Clone sizes are given selectively: once, few, many, or a class where the clone is expanded.

v_call: TRBV7-8
clone_size: -
d_call: -
cdr3_length: 16
j_call: TRBJ2-7
cdr3_aa: CASSLPGGAGSYEQYF
cdr3_nt: TGTGCCAGCAGCTTACCGGGTGGAGCTGGGTCCTACGAGCAGTACTTC

v_call: TRBV7-9
clone_size: once
d_call: -
cdr3_length: 15
j_call: TRBJ2-2
cdr3_aa: CASSLGGENTGELFF
cdr3_nt: TGTGCCAGCAGCTTAGGTGGGGAGAACACCGGGGAGCTGTTTTTT

v_call: TRBV7-6
clone_size: -
d_call: -
cdr3_length: 15
j_call: TRBJ2-7
cdr3_aa: CASSPALDSVYEQYF
cdr3_nt: TGTGCCAGCAGCCCAGCGTTGGACAGCGTCTACGAGCAGTACTTC

v_call: TRBV11-2
clone_size: -
d_call: TRBD2
cdr3_length: 15
j_call: TRBJ2-5
cdr3_aa: CASSWGVAGEETQYF
cdr3_nt: TGTGCCAGCAGCTGGGGCGTCGCGGGGGAAGAGACCCAGTACTTC

v_call: TRBV5-6
clone_size: -
d_call: TRBD2
cdr3_length: 16
j_call: TRBJ2-5
cdr3_aa: CASSLDASGGRETQYF
cdr3_nt: TGTGCCAGCAGCTTGGACGCTAGCGGGGGGCGGGAGACCCAGTACTTC

v_call: TRBV27
clone_size: -
d_call: -
cdr3_length: 15
j_call: TRBJ2-3
cdr3_aa: CASSFSGTSTDTQYF
cdr3_nt: TGTGCCAGCAGTTTTAGTGGAACTAGCACAGATACGCAGTATTTT

v_call: TRBV4-3
clone_size: -
d_call: -
cdr3_length: 15
j_call: TRBJ2-2
cdr3_aa: CASSLAALNTGELFF
cdr3_nt: TGCGCCAGCAGTCTGGCAGCCTTAAACACCGGGGAGCTGTTTTTT

v_call: TRBV12-3/TRBV12-4
clone_size: -
d_call: -
cdr3_length: 14
j_call: TRBJ1-2
cdr3_aa: CASSRQFINYGYTF
cdr3_nt: TGTGCCAGCAGTCGACAGTTTATTAACTATGGCTACACCTTC

v_call: TRBV5-1
clone_size: -
d_call: -
cdr3_length: 16
j_call: TRBJ2-3
cdr3_aa: CASSLAAVGPTDTQYF
cdr3_nt: TGCGCCAGCAGCTTGGCCGCAGTAGGTCCCACAGATACGCAGTATTTT

v_call: TRBV11-3
clone_size: -
d_call: -
cdr3_length: 13
j_call: TRBJ2-7
cdr3_aa: CASRNTGYNEQYF
cdr3_nt: TGTGCCAGCAGAAACACAGGGTATAACGAGCAGTACTTC

v_call: TRBV30
clone_size: -
d_call: TRBD1
cdr3_length: 15
j_call: TRBJ2-7
cdr3_aa: CAYLPGQGEGYEQYF
cdr3_nt: TGTGCCTACCTCCCGGGACAGGGGGAAGGCTACGAGCAGTACTTC

v_call: TRBV20-1
clone_size: -
d_call: -
cdr3_length: 15
j_call: TRBJ1-1
cdr3_aa: CSARSGGEGATEAFF
cdr3_nt: TGCAGTGCTAGATCGGGGGGGGAAGGTGCCACTGAAGCTTTCTTT

v_call: TRBV10-3
clone_size: -
d_call: -
cdr3_length: 13
j_call: TRBJ2-5
cdr3_aa: CAISGSAQETQYF
cdr3_nt: TGTGCCATCTCCGGCAGCGCCCAAGAGACCCAGTACTTC

v_call: TRBV12-3/TRBV12-4
clone_size: -
d_call: -
cdr3_length: 12
j_call: TRBJ2-5
cdr3_aa: CASSSLGETQYF
cdr3_nt: TGTGCCAGCAGTTCGTTGGGAGAGACCCAGTACTTC

v_call: TRBV4-1
clone_size: once
d_call: TRBD2
cdr3_length: 17
j_call: TRBJ2-4
cdr3_aa: CASSQDRDSGDKNIQYF
cdr3_nt: TGCGCCAGCAGCCAAGATCGGGATAGCGGGGACAAAAACATTCAGTACTTC

v_call: TRBV7-3
clone_size: -
d_call: TRBD2
cdr3_length: 16
j_call: TRBJ2-1
cdr3_aa: CASSSAGTSLYNEQFF
cdr3_nt: TGTGCCAGCAGCTCCGCAGGGACTAGCTTATACAATGAGCAGTTCTTC

v_call: TRBV14
clone_size: once
d_call: TRBD1
cdr3_length: 14
j_call: TRBJ2-7
cdr3_aa: CASSLTGGAAEQYF
cdr3_nt: TGTGCCAGCAGCCTCACAGGGGGCGCGGCCGAGCAGTACTTC

v_call: TRBV6-6
clone_size: -
d_call: -
cdr3_length: 16
j_call: TRBJ2-2
cdr3_aa: CASGFESGPSTGELFF
cdr3_nt: TGTGCCAGCGGGTTCGAATCGGGACCGAGCACCGGGGAGCTGTTTTTT

v_call: TRBV2
clone_size: -
d_call: TRBD1
cdr3_length: 16
j_call: TRBJ2-5
cdr3_aa: CASSGRTGEFQETQYF
cdr3_nt: TGTGCCAGCAGTGGAAGGACAGGGGAATTCCAAGAGACCCAGTACTTC

v_call: TRBV7-3
clone_size: once
d_call: -
cdr3_length: 13
j_call: TRBJ2-3
cdr3_aa: CASSLIAADTQYF
cdr3_nt: TGTGCCAGCAGCTTAATAGCTGCAGATACGCAGTATTTT

v_call: TRBV4-1
clone_size: -
d_call: -
cdr3_length: 15
j_call: TRBJ2-7
cdr3_aa: CASSRPGSVSYEQYF
cdr3_nt: TGCGCCAGCAGCCGCCCCGGGAGTGTCTCCTACGAGCAGTACTTC

v_call: TRBV7-2
clone_size: -
d_call: -
cdr3_length: 11
j_call: TRBJ2-1
cdr3_aa: CASSSGAEQFF
cdr3_nt: TGTGCCAGCAGCTCAGGAGCCGAGCAGTTCTTC

v_call: TRBV14
clone_size: -
d_call: -
cdr3_length: 15
j_call: TRBJ1-4
cdr3_aa: CASSQNGISNEKLFF
cdr3_nt: TGTGCCAGCAGCCAAAACGGGATTTCTAATGAAAAACTGTTTTTT

v_call: TRBV29-1
clone_size: -
d_call: -
cdr3_length: 9
j_call: TRBJ2-3
cdr3_aa: CSVGDPQYF
cdr3_nt: TGCAGCGTCGGGGATCCGCAGTATTTT

v_call: TRBV6-6
clone_size: -
d_call: -
cdr3_length: 14
j_call: TRBJ2-2
cdr3_aa: CASSLKQGTGELFF
cdr3_nt: TGTGCCAGCAGTTTAAAACAGGGAACCGGGGAGCTGTTTTTT

v_call: TRBV12-5
clone_size: -
d_call: -
cdr3_length: 14
j_call: TRBJ2-5
cdr3_aa: CASGNVIPQETQYF
cdr3_nt: TGTGCTAGTGGTAACGTAATCCCCCAAGAGACCCAGTACTTC

v_call: TRBV7-9
clone_size: -
d_call: -
cdr3_length: 14
j_call: TRBJ1-3
cdr3_aa: CASSQEGFGNTIYF
cdr3_nt: TGTGCCAGCAGCCAGGAAGGGTTTGGAAACACCATATATTTT

v_call: TRBV7-9
clone_size: -
d_call: TRBD2
cdr3_length: 16
j_call: TRBJ2-7
cdr3_aa: CASIPGVWREGYEQYF
cdr3_nt: TGTGCCAGCATCCCTGGGGTATGGCGGGAGGGTTACGAGCAGTACTTC

v_call: TRBV12-3/TRBV12-4
clone_size: -
d_call: -
cdr3_length: 13
j_call: TRBJ2-7
cdr3_aa: CASSGDLSSEQYF
cdr3_nt: TGTGCCAGCAGTGGGGATCTAAGCTCCGAGCAGTACTTC

v_call: TRBV9
clone_size: -
d_call: TRBD1
cdr3_length: 13
j_call: TRBJ1-2
cdr3_aa: CASRGQGSYGYTF
cdr3_nt: TGTGCCAGCAGAGGACAGGGGAGCTATGGCTACACCTTC

v_call: TRBV9
clone_size: few
d_call: -
cdr3_length: 14
j_call: TRBJ1-5
cdr3_aa: CASSVDGSNQPQHF
cdr3_nt: TGTGCCAGCAGCGTCGATGGTAGCAATCAGCCCCAGCATTTT

v_call: TRBV2
clone_size: -
d_call: -
cdr3_length: 14
j_call: TRBJ1-2
cdr3_aa: CASQTGSPLWGYTF
cdr3_nt: TGTGCCAGTCAGACAGGCTCCCCCCTTTGGGGCTACACCTTC

v_call: TRBV6-5
clone_size: -
d_call: -
cdr3_length: 14
j_call: TRBJ1-1
cdr3_aa: CASSYSLTNTEAFF
cdr3_nt: TGTGCCAGCAGTTACTCGTTGACGAACACTGAAGCTTTCTTT

v_call: TRBV18
clone_size: once
d_call: -
cdr3_length: 12
j_call: TRBJ2-3
cdr3_aa: CASSPPDNTQYF
cdr3_nt: TGTGCCAGCTCACCACCGGACAATACGCAGTATTTT

v_call: TRBV9
clone_size: -
d_call: -
cdr3_length: 15
j_call: TRBJ2-7
cdr3_aa: CASSVETGPLYEQYF
cdr3_nt: TGTGCCAGCAGCGTAGAGACGGGCCCCCTCTACGAGCAGTACTTC

v_call: TRBV6-1
clone_size: -
d_call: -
cdr3_length: 17
j_call: TRBJ1-5
cdr3_aa: CASSPGAPIRIDQPQHF
cdr3_nt: TGTGCCAGCTCCCCGGGGGCGCCGATACGAATCGATCAGCCCCAGCATTTT

v_call: TRBV5-6
clone_size: -
d_call: -
cdr3_length: 13
j_call: TRBJ1-3
cdr3_aa: CASSPGTTHTIYF
cdr3_nt: TGTGCCAGCAGTCCCGGGACGACGCACACCATATATTTT

v_call: TRBV12-3/TRBV12-4
clone_size: -
d_call: TRBD1
cdr3_length: 16
j_call: TRBJ2-7
cdr3_aa: CASSRNQGAARYEQYF
cdr3_nt: TGTGCCAGCAGCAGAAATCAGGGGGCTGCTCGGTACGAGCAGTACTTC

v_call: TRBV12-3/TRBV12-4
clone_size: -
d_call: -
cdr3_length: 12
j_call: TRBJ2-2
cdr3_aa: CASTPLFGELFF
cdr3_nt: TGTGCCAGCACCCCCTTGTTCGGGGAGCTGTTTTTT

v_call: TRBV2
clone_size: -
d_call: TRBD2
cdr3_length: 16
j_call: TRBJ2-3
cdr3_aa: CASTGERGGGSDTQYF
cdr3_nt: TGTGCCAGCACCGGAGAAAGGGGCGGGGGGTCGGATACGCAGTATTTT

v_call: TRBV12-3/TRBV12-4
clone_size: -
d_call: -
cdr3_length: 12
j_call: TRBJ2-1
cdr3_aa: CATIRLENEQFF
cdr3_nt: TGTGCCACCATTCGGCTGGAGAATGAGCAGTTCTTC

v_call: TRBV7-9
clone_size: -
d_call: TRBD2
cdr3_length: 16
j_call: TRBJ2-5
cdr3_aa: CASSLEASGGKKTQYF
cdr3_nt: TGTGCCAGCAGCTTAGAGGCTAGCGGGGGGAAGAAGACCCAGTACTTC

v_call: TRBV5-1
clone_size: -
d_call: -
cdr3_length: 15
j_call: TRBJ1-4
cdr3_aa: CASSLGGVIGEKLFF
cdr3_nt: TGCGCCAGCAGCTTGGGCGGGGTCATTGGTGAAAAACTGTTTTTT

v_call: TRBV6-6
clone_size: -
d_call: TRBD2
cdr3_length: 12
j_call: TRBJ2-7
cdr3_aa: CASITSEGEQYF
cdr3_nt: TGTGCCAGCATTACTAGCGAGGGCGAGCAGTACTTC

v_call: TRBV11-3
clone_size: few
d_call: -
cdr3_length: 14
j_call: TRBJ1-1
cdr3_aa: CASSLGGGSTEAFF
cdr3_nt: TGTGCCAGCAGCTTAGGGGGGGGTAGCACTGAAGCTTTTTTT

v_call: TRBV6-5
clone_size: -
d_call: TRBD1
cdr3_length: 13
j_call: TRBJ1-1
cdr3_aa: CASESGGSAEAFF
cdr3_nt: TGTGCCAGCGAGTCAGGGGGCTCGGCTGAAGCTTTCTTT

v_call: TRBV29-1
clone_size: once
d_call: TRBD2
cdr3_length: 22
j_call: TRBJ2-1
cdr3_aa: CSSTGLVRTTSPRPVSYNEQFF
cdr3_nt: TGCAGCTCCACCGGACTAGTGAGGACTACCTCTCCACGCCCGGTATCCTACAATGAGCAGTTCTTC

v_call: TRBV7-9
clone_size: -
d_call: TRBD2
cdr3_length: 18
j_call: TRBJ2-7
cdr3_aa: CASSHPGLAGESSYEQYF
cdr3_nt: TGTGCCAGCAGTCATCCGGGACTAGCGGGAGAGAGCTCCTACGAGCAGTACTTC

v_call: TRBV30
clone_size: -
d_call: TRBD1
cdr3_length: 13
j_call: TRBJ1-5
cdr3_aa: CAWNTGEGQPQHF
cdr3_nt: TGTGCCTGGAATACAGGGGAAGGTCAGCCCCAGCATTTT

v_call: TRBV7-7
clone_size: -
d_call: -
cdr3_length: 18
j_call: TRBJ1-1
cdr3_aa: CASSFAVPFGGGSTEAFF
cdr3_nt: TGTGCTAGCAGCTTCGCCGTCCCCTTCGGAGGGGGGAGCACTGAAGCTTTCTTT

v_call: TRBV4-2
clone_size: -
d_call: -
cdr3_length: 15
j_call: TRBJ2-1
cdr3_aa: CASSHEGGSYNEQFF
cdr3_nt: TGTGCCAGCAGCCATGAAGGAGGCTCCTACAATGAGCAGTTCTTC